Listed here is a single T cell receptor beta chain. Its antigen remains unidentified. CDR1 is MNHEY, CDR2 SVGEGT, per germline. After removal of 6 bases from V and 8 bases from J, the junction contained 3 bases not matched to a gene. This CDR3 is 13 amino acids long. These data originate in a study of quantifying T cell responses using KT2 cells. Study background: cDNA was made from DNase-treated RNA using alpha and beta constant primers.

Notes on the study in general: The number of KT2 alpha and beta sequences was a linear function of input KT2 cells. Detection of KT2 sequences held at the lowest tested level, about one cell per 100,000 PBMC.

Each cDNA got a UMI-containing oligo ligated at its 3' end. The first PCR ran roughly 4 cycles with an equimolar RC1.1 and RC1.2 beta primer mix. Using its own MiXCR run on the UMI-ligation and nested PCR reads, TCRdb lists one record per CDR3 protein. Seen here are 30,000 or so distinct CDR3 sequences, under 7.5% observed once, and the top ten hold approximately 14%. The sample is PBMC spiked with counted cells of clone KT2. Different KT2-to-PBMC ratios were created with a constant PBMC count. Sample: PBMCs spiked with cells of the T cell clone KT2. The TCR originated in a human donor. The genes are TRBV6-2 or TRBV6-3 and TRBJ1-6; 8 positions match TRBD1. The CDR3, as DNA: TGTGCCAGCAGCGACAGGGGTGATTCACCCCTCCACTTT. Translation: CASSDRGDSPLHF.